The 14 T cell receptor beta chains given below trace back to one sample, sequenced in a study of blood T cell repertoires in COVID-19. Method: immunoSEQ multiplex PCR; TCRdb's copy keeps in-frame clones and lacks some. Found here are approximately 200,000 clones, around 85% of them singletons; the top ten hold 9.5% to 15%. The specimen was peripheral blood. The receptors originated from a woman aged 45 to 65 with acute or convalescent COVID-19.

The chain employs TRBV7-2 and TRBJ1-1; D is unresolved. Per the germline V gene, CDR1 is SGHTA and CDR2 is FQGNSA. The CDR3 covers 13 residues. V lost 5 bases to trimming and J lost 1 base, with 8 bases between them. DNA for the CDR3: TGTGCCAGCAGCCTCGGGAAGAACACTGAAGCTTTCTTT. Translation: CASSLGKNTEAFF.

This clone occurred a few times. The chain combines TRBV19 with TRBJ1-2; D not resolved. This CDR3 has 16 amino acids. The germline V gene encodes CDR1 LNHDA and CDR2 SQIVND (reference sequence). Trimming stripped 0 bases from V and 2 bases from J, with 13 bases between. CDR3 region: CASSIERQAGNYGYTF. The CDR3 DNA follows: TGTGCCAGTAGTATAGAGCGACAAGCCGGCAACTATGGCTACACCTTC.

V is TRBV5-1 and J is TRBJ2-4, with TRBD2 matching over 8 bases. Germline V gene lookup returns CDR1 SGHRS and CDR2 YFSETQ. V lost 1 base, J lost 5 bases, and 8 bases stayed unmatched. This CDR3 contains 16 residues. The CDR3 sequence: CASSLSGRGVQNIQYF. The CDR3 bases are TGCGCCAGCAGCTTGTCTGGGCGGGGGGTTCAAAACATTCAGTACTTC.

J is TRBJ2-1 and V is TRBV12-3 or TRBV12-4, with D possibly being TRBD2 (6 bases). The length of the CDR3 is 12 residues. The V gene lost 5 bases and the J gene lost 9 bases, with 11 bases spanning the gap. The CDR3 coding sequence is TGTGCCAGCAGTGCCGGACTACTTGAGCAGTTCTTC. It yields the protein CASSAGLLEQFF.

This clone is a singleton in its sample. The V gene is TRBV5-1, the J gene TRBJ2-7; a weak D match, TRBD2 (6 bases). CDR3 length: 14 residues. Germline V gene lookup returns CDR1 SGHRS and CDR2 YFSETQ. V was pared by 2 bases and J by 4 bases, with 13 bases between. CDR3 sequence reads: CASSFRDSNYEQYF. The CDR3, as DNA: TGCGCCAGCAGCTTCCGGGACTCCAATTACGAGCAGTACTTC.

V usage is TRBV29-1 and J usage is TRBJ2-3, with 13 nucleotides matching TRBD2. The V gene end was trimmed by 6 bases and the J gene end by 5 bases; junction bases not matched to a gene: 11. The CDR3 has 16 residues. Looked up from germline, CDR1 is SQVTM and CDR2 is ANQGSEA. CDR3 protein: CSVPITSGRAGDTQYF. CDR3 coding DNA: TGCAGCGTCCCCATCACTAGCGGGAGGGCGGGAGATACGCAGTATTTT.

The V call is TRBV18, the J call TRBJ2-3, with D possibly being TRBD2 (5 bases). Trimming removed 6 bases from V and 9 bases from J, with 16 bases in between. Germline CDR1 reads KGHSH; CDR2 reads LQKENI. The CDR3 has 13 amino acids. In DNA, the CDR3 is TGTGCCAGCTCCCCCGCCCGGGATAACACGCAGTATTTT. Its translation is CASSPARDNTQYF.

This chain connects TRBV7-2 to TRBJ2-3; D possibly corresponds to TRBD2 (5 bases). The CDR3 runs 14 residues. Germline CDR1 SGHTA, CDR2 FQGNSA. Trimming left V 6 bases short and J 0 bases short, with 10 bases between. The CDR3 coding sequence is TGTGCCAGCAGATCCAGGACTAGCACAGATACGCAGTATTTT. As protein: CASRSRTSTDTQYF.

This sequence joins TRBV30 and TRBJ2-3; 12 nucleotides align to TRBD2. Germline V gene data show CDR1 as GTSNPN and CDR2 as SVGIG (reference sequence). The CDR3 loop spans 14 amino acids. J gave up 2 bases and V 8 bases, and 5 bases lay outside the gene matches. CDR3: CAGWTSGTTDTQYF. In DNA, the CDR3 is TGTGCCGGGTGGACTAGCGGGACCACAGATACGCAGTATTTT.

This chain joins TRBV19 and TRBJ2-2; TRBD1 matches 8 bases. The junction had 7 bases not matched to a gene; V was cut back by 7 bases and J by 6 bases. CDR1 is LNHDA and CDR2 is SQIVND in the germline V gene (reference sequence). CDR3 size: 14 residues. The CDR3: CASTIGQGAGELFF. DNA for the CDR3: TGTGCCAGTACGATCGGACAGGGCGCCGGGGAGCTGTTTTTT.

This rearrangement joins TRBV11-3 to TRBJ2-7, with 7 bases fitting TRBD2. The CDR3 is made up of 15 amino acids. After removal of 1 base from V and 0 bases from J, the junction contained 3 bases not matched to a gene. CDR1 is SGHNT, CDR2 YENEEA, per germline. The CDR3 is CASSLGASGSYEQYF. CDR3 DNA: TGTGCCAGCAGCTTAGGGGCTAGCGGCTCCTACGAGCAGTACTTC.

This chain links TRBV11-2 with TRBJ2-7; TRBD2 aligns across 7 bases. From germline, CDR1 is SGHAT and CDR2 FQNNGV. The length of the CDR3 is 17 residues. V was clipped by 3 bases and J by 2 bases; unmatched bases: 13. In nucleotides, the CDR3 is TGTGCCAGCAGCTTTCTAGCCGGACTAGGAAATCCCTACGAGCAGTACTTC. This translates into CASSFLAGLGNPYEQYF.

This clone was seen a handful of times. This CDR3 reads CASSEAPGYEQYF. The CDR3 DNA reads TGTGCCAGCAGTGAAGCACCGGGCTACGAGCAGTACTTC. The chain carries TRBV2 and TRBJ2-7; D is ambiguous. From germline, CDR1 is SNHLY and CDR2 FYNNEI. Trimming cost V 0 bases and J 3 bases, with 6 bases left between them. The length of the CDR3 is 13 residues.

The V gene is TRBV19, the J gene TRBJ1-1; 8 bases line up with TRBD1. CDR1 and CDR2 from the germline V gene are LNHDA and SQIVND (reference sequence). The length of the CDR3 is 17 residues. V lost 5 bases, J lost 0 bases, and 11 bases stayed unmatched. CDR3 bases: TGTGCCAGTAGTTTCAACTTGGACAGGGCCATGAACACTGAAGCTTTCTTT. It encodes CASSFNLDRAMNTEAFF. The entire variable domain, with the rest obtained from reference TRBV19 and TRBJ1-1, is as follows: DGGITQSPKYLFRKEGQNVTLSCEQNLNHDAMYWYRQDPGQGLRLIYYSQIVNDFQKGDIAEGYSVSREKKESFPLTVTSAQKNPTAFYLCASSFNLDRAMNTEAFFGQGTRLTVV.